The clone carrying this TCR beta chain showed up many times. Antigen: not known. From the 5' RACE reads, TCRdb called clonotypes with MiXCR, one entry per CDR3 protein. The sample has around 330,000 distinct CDR3 sequences, 11% seen once. The CDR3 is 11 residues long. Germline V gene sequence: CDR1 SQVTM, CDR2 ANQGSEA. V lost 7 bases to trimming and J lost 7 bases, with 11 bases between them. This specimen belongs to a study of CD8 T cells in ankylosing spondylitis. Study results and limitations: Prior work had noted some motif variants in reactive arthritis blood and synovial fluid.

The sample consisted of blood, either unsorted or a sorted T cell fraction (not recorded which). The receptor's source is a female donor with ankylosing spondylitis or in good health (not recorded which). The V gene is TRBV29-1, the J gene TRBJ2-1, with D possibly called TRBD1 or TRBD2 (5 bases each). This chain's CDR3 is CSARGVNEQFF. The CDR3 DNA reads as TGCAGCGCCCGAGGGGTAAATGAGCAGTTCTTC.